The TCR beta chain under discussion was sequenced for a study of CD8+CD57+ T cells in acquired aplastic anemia. Genomic DNA, the template, was used for profiling of the TCR beta VDJ and CDR3. TCRdb recomputed calls from the reads with MiXCR, one row per CDR3 protein. The top ten hold around three fifths of the sample, which has about 200,000 distinct CDR3 sequences, roughly two thirds seen once. Patients sequenced had flow cytometry evidence of CD8+CD57+ cell expansion. In germline, CDR1 is DFQATT, CDR2 SNEGSKA (reference sequence). V trimming: 6 bases; J trimming: 6 bases; junction bases outside the gene matches: 15. The CDR3 totals 17 residues.

The chain uses TRBV20-1 and TRBJ1-6; 9 bases match TRBD1. The sequencing input was sorted CD4+, CD8+, or CD8+CD57+ T cells (not recorded which) from PBMCs. This sequence originates from a human donor with aplastic anemia. CDR3 sequence reads: CSAIRTGADPSNSPLHF. CDR3 DNA: TGCAGTGCGATAAGGACAGGGGCCGACCCTTCTAATTCACCCCTCCACTTT.